Each of the 13 T cell receptor beta chains below was sequenced from the same sample in a study of blood T cells in healthy people across ages. A second PCR, run for roughly 7 to 12 cycles, used a sample-barcoded 5' primer plus a J-beta primer mix. One entry per CDR3 protein results from TCRdb running MiXCR on the 5' RACE reads. The data contain 1.5 million or so distinct CDR3 sequences, approximately 43% of them singletons. The sample was blood. The origin of the receptors is a young woman in good health.

This clonotype has just a few counts. This chain links TRBV9 with TRBJ2-7, with 10 bases matching TRBD1. The germline V gene encodes CDR1 SGDLS and CDR2 YYNGEE. Germline trimming cut 3 bases from V and 4 bases from J; bases unmatched to any gene: 7. This CDR3 has 15 amino acids. CDR3 nucleotides: TGTGCCAGCAGCGGTGCCGGGACAGGGGTTTACGAGCAGTACTTC. Its protein product is CASSGAGTGVYEQYF.

This clonotype has more than one count but fewer than ten. The chain uses TRBV6-5 and TRBJ2-1; tentatively, D is TRBD2 (5 bases). Between the trimmed V and J ends, which lost 2 bases and 4 bases, there was a span of 9 bases. The CDR3 contains 14 residues. Germline-derived CDR1 and CDR2 are MNHEY and SVGAGI. The CDR3 DNA is TGTGCCAGCAGTTACGAGGGTGGGTACAATGAGCAGTTCTTC. It codes for CASSYEGGYNEQFF.

The rearrangement links TRBV3-1 to TRBJ2-7, with unresolved D. Looked up from germline, CDR1 is LGHDT and CDR2 is YNNKEL (reference sequence). V lost 0 bases and J 2 bases, leaving 8 bases between the germline ends. The CDR3 sequence is 14 residues long. The CDR3 sequence is CASSQEESPYEQYF. DNA for the CDR3: TGTGCCAGCAGCCAAGAGGAATCCCCCTACGAGCAGTACTTC.

V is TRBV29-1 and J is TRBJ1-2; the D is unclear. The germline gives CDR1 SQVTM, CDR2 ANQGSEA. Between the trimmed V and J ends, which lost 4 bases and 6 bases, there was a span of 12 bases. The CDR3 sequence is 12 residues long. The CDR3 DNA follows: TGCAGCGTTGGATCCCGGAGCAATGGCTACACCTTC. It encodes CSVGSRSNGYTF.

J is TRBJ2-1 and V is TRBV20-1, with 10 bases lining up with TRBD2. Germline assignment: CDR1 DFQATT and CDR2 SNEGSKA (reference sequence). V was clipped by 6 bases and J by 4 bases; unmatched bases: 9. The CDR3 sequence is 15 residues long. CDR3 sequence (DNA): TGCAGTGCGGTTCACGGGACTAGCGATTACAATGAGCAGTTCTTC. Translated, it gives CSAVHGTSDYNEQFF.

The chain links TRBV12-3 or TRBV12-4 to TRBJ2-5; D is undetermined. Trimming stripped 5 bases from V and 1 base from J, with 11 bases between. This CDR3 has 14 amino acids. CDR3 in amino acids: CASSPSRAQETQYF. The CDR3 DNA sequence: TGTGCCAGCAGTCCATCAAGGGCCCAAGAGACCCAGTACTTC.

The rearrangement links TRBV18 to TRBJ2-5; TRBD1 aligns across 7 bases. CDR3 size: 16 residues. After removal of 3 bases from V and 11 bases from J, the junction contained 18 bases not matched to a gene. Per germline, CDR1 KGHSH and CDR2 LQKENI. This CDR3 reads CASSPQGQFGSNEQYF. CDR3 nucleotides: TGTGCCAGCTCACCCCAGGGACAGTTCGGGTCCAATGAGCAGTACTTC.

This clonotype has just a few counts. The chain employs TRBV6-2 or TRBV6-3 and TRBJ2-7; 9 nucleotides match TRBD1. Germline V gene data show CDR1 as MNHEY and CDR2 as SVGEGT. CDR3 size: 14 residues. V gave up 6 bases and J gave up 3 bases; unmatched junction bases: 6. DNA for the CDR3: TGTGCCAGCAGACCACCGGGACAGGGCTACGAGCAGTACTTC. Its translation is CASRPPGQGYEQYF.

The chain links TRBV21-1 to TRBJ2-5; the table assigns TRBD1, which was not confirmed against the DNA. TRBV21-1 represents a pseudogene. The CDR3 runs to 15 residues. CDR3 loop: CASSYREKSFNEQYF. The DNA of the CDR3 is TGTGCCAGCTCCTACAGGGAAAAAAGCTTCAATGAGCAGTACTTC.

This clonotype was seen only a few times. The rearrangement uses TRBV6-5 and TRBJ2-7, with D perhaps TRBD1 (6 bases). Trimming pared 6 bases from V and 4 bases from J, leaving 19 bases between. Germline loops: CDR1 MNHEY, CDR2 SVGAGI. This CDR3 has 15 amino acids. The CDR3 reads CASRHRRDTLYEQYF. The CDR3 DNA follows: TGTGCCAGCAGGCACCGCCGGGACACATTGTACGAGCAGTACTTC.

J is TRBJ1-1 and V is TRBV27; D perhaps matches TRBD1 (6 bases). The V gene's germline CDR1 is MNHEY and CDR2 SMNVEV (reference sequence). Trimming removed 3 bases from V and 6 bases from J, with 14 bases in between. The CDR3 is 14 amino acids. The CDR3 region has the DNA TGTGCCAGCAGTTTTGGGGGGCTGGACTCTGAAGCTTTCTTT. This sequence encodes CASSFGGLDSEAFF.

V usage is TRBV20-1 and J usage is TRBJ1-5, with D perhaps matching TRBD1 (6 bases). Trimming left V 5 bases short and J 0 bases short, with 14 bases between. CDR3 length equals 15 residues. Germline-derived CDR1 and CDR2 are DFQATT and SNEGSKA (reference sequence). CDR3 sequence reads: CSALYRDSSNQPQHF. CDR3 DNA: TGCAGTGCTCTCTACAGGGATTCTAGCAATCAGCCCCAGCATTTT.

CDR3 residues: CASTQGAWYKQFF. As DNA, the CDR3 is TGTGCCAGCACCCAGGGGGCTTGGTATAAGCAGTTCTTC. The chain recombines TRBV7-2 with TRBJ2-1; 8 bases fit TRBD1. Germline V gives CDR1 SGHTA, CDR2 FQGNSA. This CDR3 spans 13 amino acids. Trimming took 7 bases from V and 11 from J; bases not matched to a gene: 10.